These 25 T cell receptor beta chains share one sample of origin, sequenced in a study of blood T cell repertoires in COVID-19. This table comes from immunoSEQ multiplex PCR, and its TCRdb copy is limited to in-frame clones, with some not included. Among under 75,000 clones, about 81% were seen once, and the ten largest hold about a sixth. Sequenced: peripheral blood. These receptors all stem from an elderly man with acute or convalescent COVID-19.

V is TRBV5-1 and J is TRBJ2-5, with TRBD1 matching over 8 bases. Trimming took 4 bases from V and 2 from J; bases not matched to a gene: 4. The CDR3 extends over 14 amino acids. The germline V gene encodes CDR1 SGHRS and CDR2 YFSETQ. The CDR3 nucleotides are TGCGCCAGCAGCCTCCGACAGGGGCAAGAGACCCAGTACTTC. Amino acids: CASSLRQGQETQYF.

V is TRBV9 and J is TRBJ2-3; D might be TRBD2 (6 bases). V was cut by 4 bases and J by 3 bases, with 15 bases left in between. In germline, CDR1 is SGDLS, CDR2 YYNGEE. This CDR3 contains 15 residues. CDR3 DNA sequence: TGTGCCAGCAGCAAAGAGGAGGGGTGGACAGATACGCAGTATTTT. Protein: CASSKEEGWTDTQYF.

The chain has TRBV9 and TRBJ2-1; D is ambiguous. This CDR3 has 12 residues. Germline V CDR1 and CDR2: SGDLS, YYNGEE. The V end lost 0 bases, the J end lost 7 bases, and 5 bases lay between the germline ends. CDR3 protein: CASSVASNEQFF. CDR3 coding DNA: TGTGCCAGCAGCGTAGCCTCGAATGAGCAGTTCTTC.

This clone was counted only a few times. V gene TRBV28 combines with J gene TRBJ1-1; perhaps TRBD1 as D (6 bases). The CDR3 totals 17 residues. Trimming took 6 bases from V and 1 from J, leaving 21 bases between them. Germline V CDR1 and CDR2: MDHEN, SYDVKM. The DNA of the CDR3 is TGTGCCAGCAGCGCTTTGGGGTTGGGGACATCGAACACTGAAGCTTTCTTT. Translated: CASSALGLGTSNTEAFF.

The chain uses TRBV6-6 and TRBJ2-1; TRBD2 matches at 8 bases. The CDR3 is made up of 17 amino acids. After removal of 5 bases from V and 1 base from J, the junction contained 10 bases not matched to a gene. In germline, CDR1 is MNHNY, CDR2 SVGAGI (reference sequence). CDR3 sequence (DNA): TGTGCCAGCAGTCGTACCGGAAGCGGGGGTTCCTACAATGAGCAGTTCTTC. It codes for CASSRTGSGGSYNEQFF.

The chain links TRBV25-1 to TRBJ2-2; 9 bases fit TRBD1. CDR3 length: 15 residues. The ends lost 2 bases at V and 7 bases at J; junction bases unmatched: 5. From germline, CDR1 is MGHDK and CDR2 SYGVNS. CDR3 region: CASSETGGLGGELFF. The CDR3 nucleotides are TGTGCCAGCAGTGAAACAGGGGGCTTGGGCGGGGAGCTGTTTTTT.

The chain combines TRBV18 with TRBJ1-5, with D hard to call. CDR1 and CDR2 (germline): KGHSH, LQKENI. The CDR3 has 15 amino acids. The V end lost 3 bases, the J end lost 2 bases, and 11 bases lay between the germline ends. This chain's CDR3 is CASSPTSGGNQPQHF. The CDR3 DNA sequence: TGTGCCAGCTCACCCACGTCGGGAGGCAATCAGCCCCAGCATTTT. Using reference TRBV18 and TRBJ1-5 for the parts outside the CDR3, the full variable domain is NAGVMQNPRHLVRRRGQEARLRCSPMKGHSHVYWYRQLPEEGLKFMVYLQKENIIDESGMPKERFSAEFPKEGPSILRIQQVVRGDSAAYFCASSPTSGGNQPQHFGDGTRLSIL.

This chain connects TRBV28 to TRBJ2-7; unclear D gene. Germline V gene sequence: CDR1 MDHEN, CDR2 SYDVKM. CDR3 length: 13 amino acids. The ends were cut back, 5 bases at V and 3 bases at J, with 11 bases in the middle. For the CDR3, the DNA is TGTGCCAGCAGTCAACAGAGTTTCTACGAGCAGTACTTC. Translated, it gives CASSQQSFYEQYF.

The genes are TRBV5-6 and TRBJ2-6; a weak D match, TRBD1 (5 bases). This CDR3 is built from 14 residues. Trimming pared 6 bases from V and 3 bases from J, leaving 10 bases between. From germline, CDR1 is SGHDT and CDR2 YYEEEE. The CDR3 sequence: CASNQGGGANVLTF. CDR3 DNA: TGTGCCAGCAACCAGGGTGGTGGGGCCAACGTCCTGACTTTC.

The chain joins TRBV9 to TRBJ2-7; D uncertain. Germline assignment: CDR1 SGDLS and CDR2 YYNGEE. The CDR3 totals 15 residues. V was clipped by 0 bases and J by 0 bases, with 10 bases between them. DNA for the CDR3: TGTGCCAGCAGCGTAGGGAGCGTCCCCTCCTACGAGCAGTACTTC. Its translation: CASSVGSVPSYEQYF.

The rearrangement uses TRBV3-1 (or the pseudogene TRBV3-2) and TRBJ1-2; D is ambiguous. CDR3 length: 12 residues. Germline V gene data show CDR1 as LGHDT and CDR2 as YNNKEL (reference sequence). Trimming stripped 2 bases from V and 8 bases from J, with 9 bases between. The DNA of the CDR3 is TGTGCCAGCAGCCAAATTAATGGCGGCTACACCTTC. It specifies CASSQINGGYTF.

The rearrangement uses TRBV10-3 and TRBJ2-7; no reliable D call. Trimming removed 4 bases from V and 6 bases from J, with 7 bases in between. From germline, CDR1 is ENHRY and CDR2 SYGVKD. The length of the CDR3 is 11 residues. CDR3 in DNA: TGTGCCATCAGTGGGGCAATCGAGCAGTACTTC. Translated, it gives CAISGAIEQYF.

This clone is judged large (0.1 to 1%). J is TRBJ2-5 and V is TRBV6-5; 7 bases line up with TRBD1. Germline CDR1 is MNHEY and CDR2 is SVGAGI. V shed 8 bases, J shed 0 bases, and the junction held 9 bases outside the gene matches. The CDR3 is made up of 15 amino acids. CDR3 bases: TGTGCCAGCGCTGACAGGGCAAAGGACCAAGAGACCCAGTACTTC. This codes for CASADRAKDQETQYF.

The CDR3 DNA reads as TGTGCCAGCTCACCAACGGTGACAGGGAACACTGAAGCTTTCTTT. Amino acids: CASSPTVTGNTEAFF. The V call is TRBV18, the J call TRBJ1-1, with D maybe TRBD1 (6 bases). Trimming pared 2 bases from V and 1 base from J, leaving 11 bases between. Per germline, CDR1 KGHSH and CDR2 LQKENI. This CDR3 has 15 amino acids.

This clone showed up just a few times. The rearrangement joins TRBV28 to TRBJ1-1, with a tentative D call TRBD1 (6 bases). CDR1 and CDR2 from the germline V gene are MDHEN and SYDVKM. Between the trimmed V and J ends, which lost 7 bases and 0 bases, there was a span of 12 bases. There are 14 residues in the CDR3. The CDR3 spells CASTPPGVNTEAFF. The CDR3 nucleotides read TGTGCCAGCACCCCCCCAGGGGTGAACACTGAAGCTTTCTTT.

This clone was found a few times. The chain uses TRBV2 and TRBJ2-7; D is unclear. This CDR3 region has 15 residues. CDR1 SNHLY and CDR2 FYNNEI come from the germline V gene. The V and J ends lost 6 bases and 4 bases respectively, with 19 bases between them. The CDR3, as DNA: TGTGCCAGCAGACTTCAGGTTGGGCTTCCGTACGAGCAGTACTTC. Translated, it gives CASRLQVGLPYEQYF.

This clone was observed once. The chain links TRBV4-1 to TRBJ2-2; 12 bases align to TRBD1. The ends lost 3 bases at V and 3 bases at J; junction bases unmatched: 8. Germline CDR1 MGHRA, CDR2 YSYEKL. The CDR3 has 18 amino acids. This chain's CDR3 is CASSQIPGQGADTGELFF. CDR3 coding DNA: TGCGCCAGCAGCCAGATTCCGGGACAGGGGGCCGACACCGGGGAGCTGTTTTTT.

The genes are TRBV29-1 and TRBJ2-3, with 8 nucleotides matching TRBD2. The CDR3 runs 16 residues. J gave up 5 bases and V 7 bases, and 17 bases lay outside the gene matches. The germline V gene encodes CDR1 SQVTM and CDR2 ANQGSEA. CDR3 in DNA: TGCAGCGCCATGGGGTTGGGAGCGGGAGACGGAGATACGCAGTATTTT. It codes for CSAMGLGAGDGDTQYF.

The chain employs TRBV10-3 and TRBJ2-7; TRBD1 might be the D (5 bases). CDR3 length: 13 residues. V was clipped by 2 bases and J by 3 bases, with 8 bases between them. CDR1 and CDR2 from the germline V gene are ENHRY and SYGVKD. CDR3 region: CAISELGLYEQYF. CDR3 bases: TGTGCCATCAGTGAGCTGGGGCTCTACGAGCAGTACTTC.

V usage is TRBV27 and J usage is TRBJ2-1; maybe TRBD1 (5 bases). Trimming removed 2 bases from V and 11 bases from J, with 13 bases in between. Germline assignment: CDR1 MNHEY and CDR2 SMNVEV (reference sequence). The CDR3 runs 13 residues. The CDR3 is CASSLGASAKQFF. DNA for the CDR3: TGTGCCAGCAGTTTAGGGGCGAGCGCAAAGCAGTTCTTC.

The chain joins TRBV10-1 to TRBJ1-5; possibly TRBD1 for D (5 bases). Germline V gene sequence: CDR1 WNHNN, CDR2 SYGVQD (reference sequence). The V end was cut by 2 bases, the J end by 0 bases, with 11 bases between. This CDR3 is built from 16 residues. In nucleotides, the CDR3 is TGCGCCAGCAGTGAGCCCTTTGACAGTAGCAATCAGCCCCAGCATTTT. It translates to CASSEPFDSSNQPQHF.

There are a few counts of this clone. The V gene is TRBV4-2, the J gene TRBJ2-3; 9 bases fit TRBD2. Germline V gene data show CDR1 as LGHNA and CDR2 as YNFKEQ. With V trimmed by 1 base and J by 2 bases, 10 bases remained unmatched. The CDR3 sequence is 18 residues long. CDR3 bases: TGTGCCAGCAGCCAAGGAGGGAGCGGGGGGTCCCACACAGATACGCAGTATTTT. Translation: CASSQGGSGGSHTDTQYF.

This chain links TRBV19 with TRBJ1-1, with D maybe TRBD1 (5 bases). V lost 3 bases and J 3 bases, leaving 11 bases between the germline ends. This CDR3 has 14 amino acids. Germline V lookup: CDR1 LNHDA, CDR2 SQIVND (reference sequence). The CDR3 DNA reads as TGTGCCAGTAGTATGTTGGCCAGGGACACTGAAGCTTTCTTT. The encoded protein is CASSMLARDTEAFF.

The rearrangement joins TRBV3-1 (or the pseudogene TRBV3-2) to TRBJ2-7, with D possibly matching TRBD2 (6 bases). This CDR3 spans 13 amino acids. Between the trimmed V and J ends, which lost 4 bases and 4 bases, there was a span of 11 bases. Germline CDR1 reads LGHDT; CDR2 reads YNNKEL (reference sequence). CDR3 protein: CASSPGLLYEQYF. CDR3 DNA sequence: TGTGCCAGCAGCCCGGGACTTTTATACGAGCAGTACTTC.

This clone was found once. The rearrangement uses TRBV15 and TRBJ1-5, with D possibly being TRBD1 (5 bases). CDR3 length: 16 amino acids. The germline gives CDR1 LNHNV, CDR2 YYDKDF (reference sequence). V lost 0 bases and J lost 1, with 10 bases in between. The CDR3 reads CATSRDQGTSNQPQHF. DNA for the CDR3: TGTGCCACCAGCAGAGATCAGGGTACAAGCAATCAGCCCCAGCATTTT.